This T cell receptor (beta chain) was recorded in a study of T cell clonotyping in hematopoietic cell transplantation (dated by TCRdb to the early 2020s). Context from the whole study: A total of 120 to 150 blood samples were collected in the study from 35 to 45 consecutive transplant recipients and their related donors. Patient recruitment ran from 2015 to January 2017, and follow-up continued until late 2020 or death.

The immunoSEQ assay, a bias-controlled multiplex PCR with V- and J-specific primers, was used to amplify TCR beta CDR3 regions from genomic DNA. A proprietary barcode and Illumina adapter sequences were added to the CDR3 amplicons in a second PCR step. An Illumina MiSeq instrument was used for sequencing of the CDR3 libraries. The source study handled its data this way. Export and quality control were handled in immunoSEQ Analyzer 3.0, while downstream analyses relied on R Bioconductor and Immunarch. Only productive rearrangements within the normalized downsampled data set were used in the calculation of repertoire metrics. In the normalized cohort, clonotypes with more than 5 templates were defined as pathologically expanded. The Inverse Simpson Index was used to measure repertoire diversity. The non-normalized data set was used for CMV-specificity analyses so that all clonotypes could be captured. Held by TCRdb, this immuneACCESS table contains in-frame sequences only and omits some clones. Under half of the omission traces to an unresolved V gene where checked; the cause of the rest is unknown. V and J calls plus clone size are reproduced from that table; the DNA served to infer D and trimming. The sample table holds more than 7,500 clones, of which around 97% were seen once. The top ten hold about 2.6% of the sample.

The sample's time point label, decoded: 100 days after allo-HCT. Blood from recipients was drawn roughly 28 days before transplant, then again at days 30, 100 and 180 after transplant. Nuclei Lysis Solution was used to extract genomic DNA from fresh or cryopreserved unfractionated peripheral blood mononuclear cells. Sequences SGHVS (CDR1) and FNYEAQ (CDR2) are obtained from the germline V gene. Trimming takes 6 bases from V and 6 bases from J, and the germline ends sit 11 bases apart. Including cysteine and phenylalanine, the CDR3 has 12 amino acids. Just CDR3 DNA is preserved here, 36 bases in frame from base 1. Overall results and qualifications from the work: Overlap with donor repertoires was found for only a small fraction of recipient repertoires, with over 95% found to appear de novo at the given depth. After transplant, TCR diversity in recipients dropped, and pathologically expanded clonotypes climbed progressively between day 30 and day 180. Broader posttransplant TCR repertoire diversity was predicted by donor and pretransplant recipient Inverse Simpson Index values. The sample size was limited, and because cells were not sorted, the contributions of CD4 and CD8 repertoires could not be separated.

On this clone: Its target antigen remains unknown. The input lacks base qualities; no much larger clone sits a single base away.

The sequence joins TRBV7-6 to TRBJ1-1; the D gene identity is not certain. The sample in question was peripheral blood mononuclear cells, obtained 100 days after allogeneic stem cell transplant. The sequence derives from a male patient aged 60-70 years who had an allogeneic stem cell transplant from a related donor, so the T cells may come from the graft donor. Some clones in this sample may be carry-over from other donors' samples. The DNA is TGTGCCAGCAGGGATAGGGAGGCTGAAGCTTTCTTT. Translated, it gives CASRDREAEAFF.